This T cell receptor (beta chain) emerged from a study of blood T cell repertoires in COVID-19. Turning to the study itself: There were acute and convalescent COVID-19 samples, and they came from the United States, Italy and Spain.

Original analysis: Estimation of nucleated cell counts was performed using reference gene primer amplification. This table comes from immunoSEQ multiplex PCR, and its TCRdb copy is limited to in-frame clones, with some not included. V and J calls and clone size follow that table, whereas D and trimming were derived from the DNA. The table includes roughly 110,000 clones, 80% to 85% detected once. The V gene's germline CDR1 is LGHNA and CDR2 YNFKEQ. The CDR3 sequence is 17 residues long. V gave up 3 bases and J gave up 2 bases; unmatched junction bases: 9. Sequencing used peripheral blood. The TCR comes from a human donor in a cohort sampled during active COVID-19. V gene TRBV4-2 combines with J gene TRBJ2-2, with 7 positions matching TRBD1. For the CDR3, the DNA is TGTGCCAGCAGCCAGGAACAGGGGATATCCAACACCGGGGAGCTGTTTTTT. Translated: CASSQEQGISNTGELFF.